This T cell receptor beta chain was recovered during a study of radiation and T cells in renal cell carcinoma. Notes on the study in general: From baseline, blood top tumor clonotypes peaked at 2 weeks post-radiation.

Germline CDR1 LNHDA, CDR2 SQIVND (reference sequence). The V and J ends lost 0 bases and 4 bases respectively, with 12 bases between them. This CDR3 is 16 amino acids long. As regards this clone: Its antigen is still unknown.

Time point given: blood 2 weeks post-SBRT. Treatment given: 15 Gy SBRT to primary tumor, nephrectomy 4 weeks later. Produced via immunoSEQ multiplex PCR; TCRdb's table is partial and in-frame only. Of about 26,000 clones listed, 81% were seen once; the top ten hold around 32%. The chain joins TRBV19 to TRBJ2-2; no definite D call. The receptor's source is a man between 60 and 70 years old with renal cell carcinoma. The source was blood, collected from a patient whose treatment included radiotherapy and nephrectomy. CDR3 sequence reads: CASSIDGGEFTGELFF. In DNA form, the CDR3 reads TGTGCCAGTAGTATAGATGGCGGTGAATTCACCGGGGAGCTGTTTTTT.